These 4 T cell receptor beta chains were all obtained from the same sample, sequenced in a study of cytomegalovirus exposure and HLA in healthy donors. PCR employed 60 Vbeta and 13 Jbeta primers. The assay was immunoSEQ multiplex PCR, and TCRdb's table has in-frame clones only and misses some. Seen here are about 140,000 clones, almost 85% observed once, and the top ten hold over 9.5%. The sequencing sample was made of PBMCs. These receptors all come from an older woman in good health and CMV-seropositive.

In DNA, the CDR3 is TGCGCCAGCAACGGGATCAAGCCCCAGCATTTT. Encoded protein: CASNGIKPQHF. This chain uses TRBV23-1 with TRBJ1-5, with D unclear. TRBV23-1 is annotated as an ORF whose role is uncertain. CDR3 length: 11 residues. The ends were cut back, 7 bases at V and 8 bases at J, with 9 bases in the middle.

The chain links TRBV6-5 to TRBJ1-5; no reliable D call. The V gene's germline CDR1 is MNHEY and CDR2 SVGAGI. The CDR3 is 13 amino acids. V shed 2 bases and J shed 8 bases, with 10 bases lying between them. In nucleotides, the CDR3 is TGTGCCAGCAGTTACGACGGAGGCAAGCCCCAGCATTTT. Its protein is CASSYDGGKPQHF.

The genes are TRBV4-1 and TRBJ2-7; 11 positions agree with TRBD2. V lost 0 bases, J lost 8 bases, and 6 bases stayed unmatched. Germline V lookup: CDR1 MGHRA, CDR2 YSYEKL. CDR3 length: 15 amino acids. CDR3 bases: TGCGCCAGCAGCCAAGAACTAGCGGGGGACAGCAAGCAGTACTTC. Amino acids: CASSQELAGDSKQYF.

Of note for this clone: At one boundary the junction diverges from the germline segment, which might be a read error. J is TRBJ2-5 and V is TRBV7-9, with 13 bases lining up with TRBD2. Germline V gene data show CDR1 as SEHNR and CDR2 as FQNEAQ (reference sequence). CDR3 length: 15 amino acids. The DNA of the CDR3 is TGTGCCGGCAGTAAGGGACTAGCGGGAAAAGAGACCCAGTACTTC. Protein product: CAGSKGLAGKETQYF.